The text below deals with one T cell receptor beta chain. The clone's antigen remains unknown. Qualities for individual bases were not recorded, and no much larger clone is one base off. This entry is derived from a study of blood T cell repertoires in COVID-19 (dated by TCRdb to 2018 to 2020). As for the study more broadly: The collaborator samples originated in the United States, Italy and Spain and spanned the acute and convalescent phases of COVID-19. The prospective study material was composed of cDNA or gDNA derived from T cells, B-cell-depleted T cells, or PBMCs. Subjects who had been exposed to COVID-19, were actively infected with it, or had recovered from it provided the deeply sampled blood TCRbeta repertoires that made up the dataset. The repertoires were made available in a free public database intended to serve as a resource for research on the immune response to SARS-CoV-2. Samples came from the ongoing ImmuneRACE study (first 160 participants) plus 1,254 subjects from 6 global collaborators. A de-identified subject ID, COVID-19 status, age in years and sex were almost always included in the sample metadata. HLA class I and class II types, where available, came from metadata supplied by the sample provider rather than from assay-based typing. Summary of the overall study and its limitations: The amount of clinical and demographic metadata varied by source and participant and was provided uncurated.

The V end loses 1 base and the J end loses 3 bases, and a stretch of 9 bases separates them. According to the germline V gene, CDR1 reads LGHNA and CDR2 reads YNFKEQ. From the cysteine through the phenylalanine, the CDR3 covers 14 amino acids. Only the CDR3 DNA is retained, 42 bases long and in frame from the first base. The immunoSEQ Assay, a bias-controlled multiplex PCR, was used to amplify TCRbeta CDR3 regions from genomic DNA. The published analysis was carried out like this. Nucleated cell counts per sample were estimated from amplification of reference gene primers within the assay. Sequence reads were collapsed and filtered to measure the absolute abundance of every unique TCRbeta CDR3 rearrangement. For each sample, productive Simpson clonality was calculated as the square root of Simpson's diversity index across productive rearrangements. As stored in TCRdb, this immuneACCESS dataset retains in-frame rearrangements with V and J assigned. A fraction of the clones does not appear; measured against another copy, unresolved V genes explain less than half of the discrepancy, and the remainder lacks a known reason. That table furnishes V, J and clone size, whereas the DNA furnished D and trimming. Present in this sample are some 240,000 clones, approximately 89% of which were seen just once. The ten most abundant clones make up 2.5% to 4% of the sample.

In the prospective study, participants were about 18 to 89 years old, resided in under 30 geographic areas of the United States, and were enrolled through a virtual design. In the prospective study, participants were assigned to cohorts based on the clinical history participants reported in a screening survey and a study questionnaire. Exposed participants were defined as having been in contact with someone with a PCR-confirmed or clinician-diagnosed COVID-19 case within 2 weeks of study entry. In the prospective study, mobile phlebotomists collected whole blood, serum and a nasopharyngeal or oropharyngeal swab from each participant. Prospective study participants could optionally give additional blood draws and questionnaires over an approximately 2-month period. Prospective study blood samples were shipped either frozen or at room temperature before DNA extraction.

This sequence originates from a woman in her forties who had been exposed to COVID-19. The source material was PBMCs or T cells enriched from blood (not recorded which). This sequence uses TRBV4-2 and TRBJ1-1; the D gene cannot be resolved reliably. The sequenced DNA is TGTGCCAGCAGCCAAGGCGGGAGGGACACTGAAGCTTTCTTT. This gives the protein CASSQGGRDTEAFF.